This T cell receptor beta chain was sequenced in a study of blood T cell repertoires in COVID-19. Study-level background: Researchers got acute and convalescent COVID-19 samples from the United States, Italy and Spain. Nucleic acid was either cDNA or gDNA, and it came from T cells, B-cell-depleted T cells, or PBMCs.

This clone has just a few counts. The CDR3 extends over 13 amino acids. CDR1 is LGHDT, CDR2 YNNKEL, per germline (reference sequence). V lost 4 bases, J lost 0 bases, and 6 bases lay in between. Source study methods: Scientists estimated how many nucleated cells there were by amplifying reference gene primers. Method: immunoSEQ multiplex PCR; TCRdb's copy keeps in-frame clones and lacks some. The DNA was the basis for D and trimming; V, J and clone size are from that table. The table lists under 150,000 clones, roughly 84% of them singletons. The material sequenced was peripheral blood. The clonotype comes from a woman in her thirties or forties with acute or convalescent COVID-19. The genes are TRBV3-1 (or the pseudogene TRBV3-2) and TRBJ1-2; D is possibly TRBD1 (5 bases). In DNA form, the CDR3 reads TGTGCCAGCAGCCTGACAGCTAACTATGGCTACACCTTC. Its translation: CASSLTANYGYTF.